Listed below are T cell receptor beta chains from one sample, sequenced in a study of blood T cell repertoires in COVID-19. Repertoires were generated with immunoSEQ multiplex PCR, while TCRdb's copy carries only in-frame clones and drops some. The sample lists 150,000 to 200,000 clones; roughly 76% were seen once. The sequenced sample consisted of peripheral blood. These TCRs come from a woman aged 40 to 50 with COVID-19, enrolled during active disease. CDR3s include the opening cysteine and the closing phenylalanine or tryptophan. The D gene is left open where the match is weak. The listing skips clone size in some rows; elsewhere it reads once, few, many or a size class.

V	D	size	J	DNA	CDR3
TRBV28	TRBD2	NA	TRBJ2-1	TGTGCCAGCAGTTCCCCCGGGCTAGCGGGGGGTGAGCAGTTCTTC	CASSSPGLAGGEQFF
TRBV30	TRBD1	NA	TRBJ1-4	TGTGCCTGGAGGAGGGCAGGGGGCCCAACTAATGAAAAACTGTTTTTT	CAWRRAGGPTNEKLFF
TRBV9	NA	NA	TRBJ1-3	TGTGCCAGCAGCGTAGGAGGCAGGGCGGGAGGAAACACCATATATTTT	CASSVGGRAGGNTIYF
TRBV28	NA	NA	TRBJ2-2	TGTGCCAGCAGACGCGTGGTGGGGGAGCTGTTTTTT	CASRRVVGELFF
TRBV7-2	TRBD1	NA	TRBJ2-7	TGTGCCAGCAGCTTAGGGGGGACAGGGGTTATCGAGCAGTACTTC	CASSLGGTGVIEQYF
TRBV14	NA	NA	TRBJ2-5	TGTGCCAGCAGCCAAGGGGCCGTAAAGACCCAGTACTTC	CASSQGAVKTQYF
TRBV4-1	NA	NA	TRBJ2-5	TGCGCCAGCAGCCTAACCTACAGACCCGGGACTCTAGAGACCCAGTACTTC	CASSLTYRPGTLETQYF
TRBV28	TRBD2	NA	TRBJ2-7	TGTGCCAGCAGTTTAGCGGGAGCTTACGAGCAGTACTTC	CASSLAGAYEQYF
TRBV6-6	NA	NA	TRBJ2-2	TGTGCCAGCAGTTACCCACGCGGAGGAAACACCGGGGAGCTGTTTTTT	CASSYPRGGNTGELFF
TRBV4-2	TRBD2	NA	TRBJ2-1	TGTGCCAGCAGCCAGACTAGCGGGATTTCCTACAATGAGCAGTTCTTC	CASSQTSGISYNEQFF
TRBV6-5	NA	NA	TRBJ1-1	TGTGCCAGCAGTCCACGCGGGCCTCCCACTGAAGCTTTCTTT	CASSPRGPPTEAFF
TRBV6-2/TRBV6-3	TRBD1	NA	TRBJ2-1	TGTGCCAGCAGCCTCAACCGACAGGGGGAATTGAATGAGCAGTTCTTC	CASSLNRQGELNEQFF
TRBV6-5	TRBD2	NA	TRBJ2-1	TGTGCCAGTGGGGAAGGGGGGACTAGCATGGATGAGCAGTTCTTC	CASGEGGTSMDEQFF
TRBV24-1	NA	NA	TRBJ1-2	TGTGCCATCTCCCCCTCCGAGGGCGGCTACACCTTC	CAISPSEGGYTF
TRBV30	NA	NA	TRBJ1-4	TGTGCCTGGAGTGCGCGAACTAATGAAAAACTGTTTTTT	CAWSARTNEKLFF
TRBV29-1	TRBD1	NA	TRBJ1-2	TGCAGCGTCTACGGACAGGACTATGGCTACACCTTC	CSVYGQDYGYTF
TRBV20-1	NA	NA	TRBJ2-7	TGCAGTGCTAGTCGTGGCCTCTCCTACGAGCAGTACTTC	CSASRGLSYEQYF
TRBV27	NA	few	TRBJ1-6	TGTGCCAGCAGCCCCGGGGGGACGACGGGTTCACCCCTCCACTTT	CASSPGGTTGSPLHF
TRBV7-2	NA	NA	TRBJ1-6	TGTGCCAGCAGCCCAGAGCTGGGGGCACGAGAGTCACCCCTCCACTTT	CASSPELGARESPLHF
TRBV3-1/TRBV3-2	NA	medium-sized	TRBJ1-4	TGTGCCAGCAGCGGGGAAGGGCAGGGTGCAACTAATGAAAAACTGTTTTTT	CASSGEGQGATNEKLFF
TRBV9	TRBD1	NA	TRBJ1-5	TGTGCCAGCAGCCCCGGACAGGGGCATGATCAGCCCCAGCATTTT	CASSPGQGHDQPQHF
TRBV28	TRBD2	NA	TRBJ2-1	TGTGCCAGCAGTTCGGGACTAGCGGGAGGGGTGTTCTTC	CASSSGLAGGVFF
TRBV9	NA	NA	TRBJ2-1	TGTGCCAGCAGCGTAGGGTCGCTAGGGGGGGATGAGCAGTTCTTC	CASSVGSLGGDEQFF
TRBV29-1	TRBD1	NA	TRBJ1-3	TGCAGCGTTCGGACAGGGAACTCTGGAAACACCATATATTTT	CSVRTGNSGNTIYF
TRBV18	NA	NA	TRBJ2-1	TGTGCCAGCTCACGTTGGAGCTCCTACAATGAGCAGTTCTTC	CASSRWSSYNEQFF
TRBV6-4	NA	NA	TRBJ2-1	TGTGCCAGCAGTGCTGGTGATAGCTCCTACAATGAGCAGTTCTTC	CASSAGDSSYNEQFF
TRBV5-4	NA	NA	TRBJ2-1	TGTGCCAGCAGCCTACACAGGGATGAGCAGTTCTTC	CASSLHRDEQFF
TRBV3-1/TRBV3-2	NA	NA	TRBJ1-6	TGTGCCAGCAGCCAAGTCCTCGGGACCCTCCACTTT	CASSQVLGTLHF
TRBV15	NA	NA	TRBJ1-5	TGTGCCACCAGCAGACGGGGTAGCAATCAGCCCCAGCATTTT	CATSRRGSNQPQHF
TRBV12-3/TRBV12-4	NA	NA	TRBJ2-1	TGTGCCAGCAGCCAGAGGCGCGGTGAGCAGTTCTTC	CASSQRRGEQFF
TRBV6-4	TRBD1	NA	TRBJ1-2	TGTGCCAGCAGTGACGAGGGGGCTCGGGGCTACACCTTC	CASSDEGARGYTF
TRBV6-6	TRBD1	NA	TRBJ2-1	TGTGCCAGCAGTGGACAGGGCCCCTACAATGAGCAGTTCTTC	CASSGQGPYNEQFF
TRBV5-4	NA	once	TRBJ1-2	TGTGCCAGCAACACACCAGGGGAACGCTACACCTTC	CASNTPGERYTF
TRBV6-5	NA	once	TRBJ2-5	TGTGCCAGCAGGAGAGGGCCGGGAGAGACCCAGTACTTC	CASRRGPGETQYF
TRBV30	NA	NA	TRBJ2-2	TGTGCCTGGATCTGGGGGCGCATGCCCGGGGAGCTGTTTTTT	CAWIWGRMPGELFF
TRBV5-4	TRBD1	NA	TRBJ2-2	TGTGCCAGCAGCTTGGACCCGGGACAGGGCACCGGGGAGCTGTTTTTT	CASSLDPGQGTGELFF
TRBV11-2	NA	NA	TRBJ2-6	TGTGCCAGCGGTAGCGTTGGTGGGGCCAACGTCCTGACTTTC	CASGSVGGANVLTF
TRBV19	TRBD2	NA	TRBJ2-5	TGTGCCAGTAGTACCAGACTAGCGGGAGGAGGAGAGACCCAGTACTTC	CASSTRLAGGGETQYF
TRBV29-1	NA	NA	TRBJ2-1	TGCAGCGTTGGTAACAATGAGCAGTTCTTC	CSVGNNEQFF
TRBV5-1	TRBD2	NA	TRBJ2-1	TGCGCCAGCAGGTTACTAGCGGAATACAATGAGCAGTTCTTC	CASRLLAEYNEQFF
TRBV10-1	TRBD2	NA	TRBJ2-3	TGCGCCAGCAGTGAGTCCCTAGCGGGAGAAGGTACGCAGTATTTT	CASSESLAGEGTQYF
TRBV12-3/TRBV12-4	NA	NA	TRBJ1-1	TGTGCCATTAGACTGGGGAGCACTGAAGCTTTCTTT	CAIRLGSTEAFF
TRBV29-1	NA	NA	TRBJ2-3	TGCAGCGTTTCCCTCGGGAAGAGAGCCTCCACAGATACGCAGTATTTT	CSVSLGKRASTDTQYF
TRBV2	NA	NA	TRBJ2-1	TGTGCCAGCGGGCGGGACTACAATGAGCAGTTCTTC	CASGRDYNEQFF
TRBV6-5	TRBD1	once	TRBJ1-1	TGTGCCAGCAGAGGGACAGGGGGCCCGTACACTGAAGCTTTCTTT	CASRGTGGPYTEAFF
TRBV11-2	NA	NA	TRBJ1-2	TGTGCCAGCAGCTTACAGGGCTATGGCTACACCTTC	CASSLQGYGYTF
TRBV12-3/TRBV12-4	TRBD1	NA	TRBJ2-5	TGTGCCAGCAGACGAGGGACAGGGGGCATATACTTC	CASRRGTGGIYF
TRBV10-1	TRBD2	NA	TRBJ2-3	TGCGCCAGCAGTGAGGCCCGGGGGGGCATTTCAGATACGCAGTATTTT	CASSEARGGISDTQYF
TRBV4-2	TRBD1	NA	TRBJ2-7	TGTGCCAGCAGCCAAGTGGGGGGACAGGTCTACGAGCAGTACTTC	CASSQVGGQVYEQYF
TRBV7-9	TRBD1	few	TRBJ1-1	TGTGCCAGCAGCTCCGAGACAGGGGGCACTGAAGCTTTCTTT	CASSSETGGTEAFF
TRBV4-1	NA	NA	TRBJ2-3	TGCGCCAGCAGCCAAGATAATTTGGCGGGCCGGACAGATACGCAGTATTTT	CASSQDNLAGRTDTQYF
TRBV12-5	TRBD2	few	TRBJ2-3	TGTGCTAGTGGTTTTGGACTAGCCTTCACAGATACGCAGTATTTT	CASGFGLAFTDTQYF
TRBV7-2	NA	NA	TRBJ1-1	TGTGCCAGCAGCCAAGACAGGAACACTGAAGCTTTCTTT	CASSQDRNTEAFF
TRBV19	TRBD1	NA	TRBJ2-1	TGTGCCAGTAGTGACAGGGCCTCCGTCTACAATGAGCAGTTCTTC	CASSDRASVYNEQFF
TRBV7-2	NA	NA	TRBJ1-1	TGTGCCAGCACCCTGACCAGGGAAACTGAAGCTTTCTTT	CASTLTRETEAFF
TRBV27	NA	NA	TRBJ2-7	TGTGCCACCGCGTGGGGCCGGCTCTACGAGCAGTACTTC	CATAWGRLYEQYF
TRBV29-1	TRBD2	once	TRBJ2-3	TGCAGCGTCGCGGGACTAGCGAACCCAGATACGCAGTATTTT	CSVAGLANPDTQYF